Following are 26 T cell receptor beta chains from one sample sequenced in a study of T cells expressing NK-cell markers. TCRdb re-analyzed the 5' RACE reads; it lists each CDR3 protein once, without DNA. This table holds about 32,000 distinct CDR3 sequences. Sequencing used blood T cells: a sorted CD56 or NKG2C T cell subset, CD4+ or CD8+ T cells, or bulk PBMC T cells (not recorded which). Every receptor here comes from a woman aged 18 to 75 in good health.

CDR3 region: CASSLTGSNNEQFF. The V call is TRBV12-3 or TRBV12-4, the J call TRBJ2-1; there is no DNA to check the TCRdb D call of TRBD2. CDR3 size: 14 residues.

The chain uses TRBV2 and TRBJ1-1; without DNA, the TCRdb call of TRBD1 cannot be checked. CDR1 SNHLY and CDR2 FYNNEI come from the germline V gene. This CDR3 spans 14 amino acids. The CDR3 region is CASYTGTGVYEAFF. Full variable domain (rest looked up from reference TRBV2 and TRBJ1-1): EPEVTQTPSHQVTQMGQEVILRCVPISNHLYFYWYRQILGQKVEFLVSFYNNEISEKSEIFDDQFSVERPDGSNFTLKIRSTKLEDSAMYFCASYTGTGVYEAFFGQGTRLTVV.

The CDR3 here is CATSFRGGGTDTQYF. The J gene is TRBJ2-3, the V gene TRBV15; absent DNA, TCRdb's TRBD2 call cannot be checked. This CDR3 comprises 15 residues. Germline CDR1 LNHNV, CDR2 YYDKDF (reference sequence).

The rearrangement uses TRBV16 and TRBJ2-1. CDR1 is KGHSY, CDR2 FQNENV, per germline. The CDR3 totals 15 residues. The CDR3 loop reads CASSQFDLSNNEQFF.

The chain recombines TRBV7-8 with TRBJ2-7. This CDR3 is 16 amino acids long. The germline gives CDR1 SGHVS, CDR2 FQNEAQ. CDR3 sequence reads: CASSLALGRRFYEQYF.

The chain employs TRBV9 and TRBJ1-2. The CDR3 is made up of 12 amino acids. Germline V CDR1 and CDR2: SGDLS, YYNGEE. CDR3: CASSTTGYGYTF.

This chain uses TRBV7-8 with TRBJ2-2; TCRdb selects TRBD2, and the lack of DNA leaves this call unchecked. Germline V CDR1 and CDR2: SGHVS, FQNEAQ. The CDR3 contains 16 residues. The chain's CDR3 is CASSQGPSGKGGELFF.

CDR3: CASSLSPDSNYGYTF. The chain uses TRBV27 and TRBJ1-2; the D call from TCRdb, TRBD1, cannot be confirmed without DNA. CDR3 length: 15 amino acids. Germline-derived CDR1 and CDR2 are MNHEY and SMNVEV (reference sequence).

This chain connects TRBV18 to TRBJ2-1; the TCRdb call, TRBD1, lacks DNA for checking. This CDR3 is 16 amino acids long. Germline loops: CDR1 KGHSH, CDR2 LQKENI. The CDR3 here is CASSPNAGPSYNEQFF.

CDR3 sequence: CASSEDSLDQPQHF. The chain uses TRBV6-1 and TRBJ1-5. Germline V CDR1 and CDR2: MNHNS, SASEGT. This CDR3 comprises 14 residues.

The V and J genes are TRBV5-1 and TRBJ2-7; TCRdb's D gene call, TRBD1, goes unchecked for lack of DNA. This CDR3 region has 14 residues. The germline CDR1 and CDR2 sequences are SGHRS and YFSETQ. The CDR3 protein is CASSPGGSSYEQYF. Supplemented by reference TRBV5-1 and TRBJ2-7, the full variable domain reads KAGVTQTPRYLIKTRGQQVTLSCSPISGHRSVSWYQQTPGQGLQFLFEYFSETQRNKGNFPGRFSGRQFSNSRSEMNVSTLELGDSALYLCASSPGGSSYEQYFGPGTRLTVT.

CDR3: CAISGDRGHEQYF. The rearrangement links TRBV10-3 to TRBJ2-7; there is no DNA to check the TCRdb D call of TRBD1. The CDR3 length is 13 residues. Germline CDR1 reads ENHRY; CDR2 reads SYGVKD.

This chain uses TRBV10-3 with TRBJ2-5; TCRdb reports TRBD1, a call that lacks DNA to check it against. CDR3 length: 15 residues. CDR1 ENHRY and CDR2 SYGVKD come from the germline V gene. The chain's CDR3 is CAISEYTGPQETQYF.

The chain employs TRBV5-1 and TRBJ2-1; TCRdb selects TRBD2, and the lack of DNA leaves this call unchecked. CDR1 is SGHRS and CDR2 is YFSETQ in the germline V gene. The CDR3 consists of 17 residues. The chain's CDR3 is CASSTSGGGGTYNEQFF.

V usage is TRBV4-2 and J usage is TRBJ2-7; the TCRdb call, TRBD2, lacks DNA for checking. The germline V gene has CDR1 LGHNA and CDR2 YNFKEQ. This CDR3 comprises 17 residues. CDR3 region: CASSQDSGREAHYEQYF.

The gene calls are TRBV7-9 and TRBJ2-3; the TCRdb call, TRBD2, lacks DNA for checking. Germline V lookup: CDR1 SEHNR, CDR2 FQNEAQ (reference sequence). This CDR3 has 17 amino acids. This CDR3 is CASSLPSNHQDKDTQYF.

The gene calls are TRBV5-5 and TRBJ1-1; without DNA, the TCRdb call of TRBD1 cannot be checked. CDR3 size: 15 residues. CDR1 SGHKS and CDR2 YYEKEE come from the germline V gene (reference sequence). The CDR3 region is CATHRGTYMNTEAFF.

The rearrangement joins TRBV5-1 to TRBJ1-1. The germline V gene encodes CDR1 SGHRS and CDR2 YFSETQ. The CDR3 runs to 12 residues. The CDR3 protein is CASSWGTAEAFF.

V and J are TRBV9 and TRBJ2-5; TCRdb indicates TRBD2, and absent DNA this call remains unverified. The CDR3 spans 16 residues. The germline V gene has CDR1 SGDLS and CDR2 YYNGEE. CDR3 amino acids: CASSSVDSALRETQYF.

This chain's CDR3 is CSVEGWGQGAPLNTEAFF. The chain uses TRBV29-1 and TRBJ1-1; checking the TCRdb D call of TRBD1 is not possible without DNA. Germline lookup yields CDR1 SQVTM and CDR2 ANQGSEA. This CDR3 has 18 amino acids.

The rearrangement uses TRBV7-9 and TRBJ1-1; the TCRdb D gene call, TRBD1, has no DNA to confirm it. Germline V gene lookup returns CDR1 SEHNR and CDR2 FQNEAQ (reference sequence). The CDR3 totals 17 residues. The CDR3 sequence is CASSSGAGTLMNTEAFF.

The CDR3 reads CAIRLDYSRDTGELFF. V gene TRBV10-3 combines with J gene TRBJ2-2; TCRdb selects TRBD2, and the lack of DNA leaves this call unchecked. Per the germline V gene, CDR1 is ENHRY and CDR2 is SYGVKD. The CDR3 sequence is 16 residues long.

This chain connects TRBV7-6 to TRBJ2-1. From germline, CDR1 is SGHVS and CDR2 FNYEAQ. This CDR3 comprises 12 residues. This CDR3 reads CASSTSYNEQFF.

The V and J genes are TRBV28 and TRBJ2-1; with no DNA, the TCRdb D assignment of TRBD1 cannot be verified. The CDR3 length is 15 residues. Germline CDR1 is MDHEN and CDR2 is SYDVKM. The chain's CDR3 is CASNRPRAGDNEQFF.

V and J are TRBV11-1 and TRBJ2-5; lacking DNA, the TRBD1 call made by TCRdb goes unchecked. The CDR3 sequence is 14 residues long. Germline loops: CDR1 SGHAT, CDR2 FQDESV (reference sequence). CDR3 in amino acids: CASQTGGEGETQYF.

The CDR3 here is CASSQGSSIYEQYF. This chain links TRBV4-1 with TRBJ2-7. This CDR3 has 14 residues. In germline, CDR1 is MGHRA, CDR2 YSYEKL.